Here is one T cell receptor beta chain with its context. This record comes from a study of blood T cell repertoires in COVID-19. About the study: Sources were T cells, B-cell-depleted T cells, or PBMCs; the material itself was cDNA or gDNA.

The CDR3 is made up of 16 amino acids. Trimming stripped 4 bases from V and 0 bases from J, with 15 bases between. The germline V gene has CDR1 MNHNS and CDR2 SASEGT. As originally analysed: Amplification of reference gene primers was used by the study to estimate nucleated cell counts. The protocol was immunoSEQ multiplex PCR, while the TCRdb copy is restricted to in-frame clones and leaves out a portion. The DNA gave D and trimming, while V, J and clone size come from that table. The table lists about 230,000 clones, approximately 80% of them singletons. Specimen: peripheral blood. This receptor was taken from a woman in her fifties or sixties with acute or convalescent COVID-19. V is TRBV6-1 and J is TRBJ1-1; maybe TRBD1 (6 bases). CDR3 DNA sequence: TGTGCCAGCAGTGCCCAGACGGGACACCTGAACACTGAAGCTTTCTTT. Amino acids: CASSAQTGHLNTEAFF.